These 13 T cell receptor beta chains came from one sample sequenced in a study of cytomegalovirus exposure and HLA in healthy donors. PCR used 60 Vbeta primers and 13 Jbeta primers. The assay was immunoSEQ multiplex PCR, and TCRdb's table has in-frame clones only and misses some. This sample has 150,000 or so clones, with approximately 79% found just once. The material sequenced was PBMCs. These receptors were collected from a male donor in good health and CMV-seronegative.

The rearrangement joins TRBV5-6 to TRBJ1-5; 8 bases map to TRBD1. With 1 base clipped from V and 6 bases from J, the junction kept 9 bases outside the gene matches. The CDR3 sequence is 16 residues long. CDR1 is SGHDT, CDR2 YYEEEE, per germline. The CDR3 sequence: CASSLNRGRGGQPQHF. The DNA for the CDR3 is TGTGCCAGCAGCTTGAACAGGGGGAGAGGCGGTCAGCCCCAGCATTTT.

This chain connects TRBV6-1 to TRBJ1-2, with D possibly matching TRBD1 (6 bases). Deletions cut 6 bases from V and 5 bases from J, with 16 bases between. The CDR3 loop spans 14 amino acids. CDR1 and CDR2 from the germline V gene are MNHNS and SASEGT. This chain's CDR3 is CASSKIQGSYGYTF. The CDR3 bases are TGTGCCAGCAGCAAGATACAGGGATCTTATGGCTACACCTTC.

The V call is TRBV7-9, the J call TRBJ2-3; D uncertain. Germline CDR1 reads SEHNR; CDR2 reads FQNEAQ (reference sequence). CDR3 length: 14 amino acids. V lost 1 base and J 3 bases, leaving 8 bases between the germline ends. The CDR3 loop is CASSLVGSTDTQYF. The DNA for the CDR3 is TGTGCCAGCAGCTTAGTTGGTAGTACAGATACGCAGTATTTT.

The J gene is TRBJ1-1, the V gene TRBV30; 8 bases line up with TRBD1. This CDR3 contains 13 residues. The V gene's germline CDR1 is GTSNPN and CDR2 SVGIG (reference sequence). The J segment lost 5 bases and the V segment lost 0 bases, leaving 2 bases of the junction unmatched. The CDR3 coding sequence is TGTGCCTGGAGTGTTCGACAGGGGACTGAAGCTTTCTTT. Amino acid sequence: CAWSVRQGTEAFF.

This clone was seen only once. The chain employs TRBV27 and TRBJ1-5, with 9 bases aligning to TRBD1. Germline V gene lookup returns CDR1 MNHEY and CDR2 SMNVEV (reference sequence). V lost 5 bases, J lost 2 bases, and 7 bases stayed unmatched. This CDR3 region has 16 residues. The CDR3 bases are TGTGCCAGCAGTCCCGGGACAGGGCAAGGCAATCAGCCCCAGCATTTT. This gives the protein CASSPGTGQGNQPQHF.

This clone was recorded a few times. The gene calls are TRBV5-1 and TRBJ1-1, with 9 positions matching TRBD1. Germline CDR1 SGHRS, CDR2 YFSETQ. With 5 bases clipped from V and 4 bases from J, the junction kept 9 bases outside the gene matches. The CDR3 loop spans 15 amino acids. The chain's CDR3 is CASSQDRGGGTEAFF. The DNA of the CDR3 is TGCGCCAGCAGTCAGGACAGGGGAGGAGGCACTGAAGCTTTCTTT.

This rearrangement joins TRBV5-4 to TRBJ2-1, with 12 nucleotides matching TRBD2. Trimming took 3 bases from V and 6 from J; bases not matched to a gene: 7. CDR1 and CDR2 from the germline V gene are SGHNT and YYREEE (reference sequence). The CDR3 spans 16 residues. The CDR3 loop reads CASSSRRTSGTNEQFF. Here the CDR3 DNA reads TGTGCCAGCAGCTCCCGACGGACTAGCGGGACCAATGAGCAGTTCTTC.

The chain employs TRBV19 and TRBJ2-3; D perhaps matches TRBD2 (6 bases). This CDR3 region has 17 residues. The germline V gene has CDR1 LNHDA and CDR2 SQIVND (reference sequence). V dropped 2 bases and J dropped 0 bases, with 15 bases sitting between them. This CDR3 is CASSIFFGSQSTDTQYF. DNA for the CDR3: TGTGCCAGTAGTATATTCTTCGGGAGCCAAAGCACAGATACGCAGTATTTT.

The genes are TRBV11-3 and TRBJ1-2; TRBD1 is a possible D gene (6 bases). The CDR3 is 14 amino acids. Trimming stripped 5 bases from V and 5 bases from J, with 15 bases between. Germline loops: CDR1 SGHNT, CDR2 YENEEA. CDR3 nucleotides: TGTGCCAGCAGCCCTAGAGGGGGTCAATATGGCTACACCTTC. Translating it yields CASSPRGGQYGYTF.

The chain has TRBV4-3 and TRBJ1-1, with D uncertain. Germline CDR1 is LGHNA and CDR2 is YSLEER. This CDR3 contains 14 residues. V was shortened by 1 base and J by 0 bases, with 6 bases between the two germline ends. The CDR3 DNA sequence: TGCGCCAGCAGCCAAGGTCACTTGAACACTGAAGCTTTCTTT. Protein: CASSQGHLNTEAFF.

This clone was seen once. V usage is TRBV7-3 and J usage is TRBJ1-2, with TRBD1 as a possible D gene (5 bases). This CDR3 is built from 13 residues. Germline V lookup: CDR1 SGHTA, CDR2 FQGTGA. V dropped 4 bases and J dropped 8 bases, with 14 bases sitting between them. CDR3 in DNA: TGTGCCAGCAGCTCCGGGACTGGGGGAGGCTACACCTTC. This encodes CASSSGTGGGYTF. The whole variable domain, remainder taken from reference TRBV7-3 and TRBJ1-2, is GAGVSQTPSNKVTEKGKYVELRCDPISGHTALYWYRQSLGQGPEFLIYFQGTGAADDSGLPNDRFFAVRPEGSVSTLKIQRTERGDSAVYLCASSSGTGGGYTFGSGTRLTVV.

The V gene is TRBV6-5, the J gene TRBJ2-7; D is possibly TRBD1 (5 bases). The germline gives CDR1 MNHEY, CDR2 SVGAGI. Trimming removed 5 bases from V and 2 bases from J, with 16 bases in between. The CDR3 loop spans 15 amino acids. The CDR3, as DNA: TGTGCCAGCAGTCGTTTCGGAACAGGAGCCTACGAGCAGTACTTC. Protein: CASSRFGTGAYEQYF.

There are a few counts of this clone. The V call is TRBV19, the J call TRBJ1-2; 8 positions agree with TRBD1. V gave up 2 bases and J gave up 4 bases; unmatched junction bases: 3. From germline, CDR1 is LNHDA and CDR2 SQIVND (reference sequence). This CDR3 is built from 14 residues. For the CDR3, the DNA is TGTGCCAGTAGTATACCGGACAGGGTCTATGGCTACACCTTC. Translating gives CASSIPDRVYGYTF.